This entry features one TCR beta chain sequence. The data were taken from a study of blood T cell repertoires in COVID-19. Overall study: COVID-19 samples, acute and convalescent, were from the United States, Italy and Spain. PBMCs, B-cell-depleted T cells, or T cells provided the cDNA or gDNA that made up the material.

Germline V gives CDR1 MRHNA, CDR2 SNTAGT. This CDR3 has 20 amino acids. With 0 bases clipped from V and 0 bases from J, the junction kept 15 bases outside the gene matches. Under the authors' procedure: How many nucleated cells were present was estimated from reference gene primer amplification. Generated by immunoSEQ multiplex PCR, the TCRdb table keeps only in-frame clones and is missing some. D and trimming come from the DNA, and the V and J calls and clone size come from that table. The sample yields 200,000 or so clones, 85% seen once. Seattle participants joined during active infection and were tracked over time.

The material sequenced was peripheral blood. The J gene is TRBJ2-3, the V gene TRBV6-4; 7 bases line up with TRBD2. The receptor was derived from a person aged 70 to 85 with COVID-19, enrolled during active disease. The CDR3 reads CASSDSNSRESSTSTDTQYF. The CDR3 coding sequence is TGTGCCAGCAGTGACTCGAATTCGCGGGAGTCGTCAACAAGCACAGATACGCAGTATTTT.